The present T cell receptor (beta chain) was sequenced within a study of cytomegalovirus exposure and HLA in healthy donors. The CDR3 extends over 16 amino acids. CDR1 and CDR2 (germline): MDHEN, SYDVKM. Trimming at V came to 6 bases and at J to 2 bases, leaving 7 bases not matched to a gene. This clone appeared once. Its specificity is unknown. PCR used 60 Vbeta primers and 13 Jbeta primers. Clones were sequenced by immunoSEQ multiplex PCR, and TCRdb holds only the in-frame ones, with some missing. The sample contains about 69,000 clones, about three quarters of which appear only once. Study-wide findings and caveats: TCR beta sequences reportedly predicted the HLA-A and HLA-B alleles of most subjects accurately. Later on, an analysis found that several of the most significant clusters appeared to be linked to common viral pathogens, which included parvovirus B19. Analyzed later, association rates of TCRs varied across HLA loci, with DRB1 most and HLA-C fewest. Roughly uniform sequencing depth across donors was assumed, possibly incorrectly.

This chain joins TRBV28 and TRBJ2-3; TRBD2 matches 11 bases. The origin of this receptor is a man between 18 and 35 years old in good health and CMV-seronegative. Sequencing was done on a sample of PBMCs. CDR3 loop: CASSPTSGAPTDTQYF. Here the CDR3 DNA reads TGTGCCAGCAGCCCGACTAGCGGGGCGCCCACAGATACGCAGTATTTT.